The present TCR beta chain was sequenced within a study of PD-1 blockade in classical Hodgkin lymphoma. Study results and caveats: Researchers reported that CD4+ TCR diversity, though not CD8+, rose significantly by C4D1. Patients newly diagnosed and complete responders had comparable baseline diversity. Reports described newly diagnosed patients as having lower baseline TCR diversity than healthy donors.

Per the germline V gene, CDR1 is MDHEN and CDR2 is SYDVKM. The CDR3 spans 13 residues. V dropped 5 bases and J dropped 7 bases, with 15 bases sitting between them. Relapses following autologous stem cell transplantation were seen in all patients, with brentuximab vedotin exposure varying. This clone was seen at least ten times. The antigen is unknown. Libraries were prepared by immunoSEQ multiplex PCR; TCRdb keeps only in-frame clonotypes and omits some of them. The sample records tens of thousands of clones, approximately 74% being singletons. The sequences come from peripheral blood mononuclear cells (PBMCs), collected at baseline. The receptor was derived from a human donor with classical Hodgkin lymphoma. The chain recombines TRBV28 with TRBJ2-7; D not certain. CDR3 DNA: TGTGCCAGCAGTCTAGACTCGGCTTCTGAGCAGTACGTC. The encoded protein is CASSLDSASEQYV.